The 22 T cell receptor beta chains reported below all come from one sample, sequenced in a study of OX40 agonist ivuxolimab in advanced cancers. The library relied on the immunoSEQ multiplex PCR assay. TCRdb provides this immuneACCESS table in a form limited to in-frame rearrangements. Some clones are lacking; in checked studies, under half of them reflect an unresolved V gene, and why the rest are absent is not known. This sample lists approximately 63,000 clones; around 79% were detected once. The ten largest clones capture approximately 10% of the sample. Specimen: CD4+ or CD8+ T cells sorted from blood, collected in a trial of the OX40 agonist ivuxolimab. These receptors originate from an adult with an advanced solid tumor such as melanoma, head and neck, liver or kidney cancer.

The gene calls are TRBV18 and TRBJ1-1; 9 nucleotides line up with TRBD1. The CDR3 spans 17 residues. Unmatched junction bases numbered 17, after V lost 2 bases and J lost 10 bases. Germline CDR1 and CDR2: KGHSH and LQKENI. The CDR3 loop is CASSPMETGGNRAGAFF. The CDR3 DNA is TGTGCCAGCTCACCAATGGAGACAGGGGGTAATAGGGCGGGAGCTTTCTTT.

This sequence joins TRBV7-3 and TRBJ2-2, with 10 positions matching TRBD2. This CDR3 has 16 amino acids. CDR1 SGHTA and CDR2 FQGTGA come from the germline V gene. V shed 1 base and J 7 bases; nucleotides not matched to a gene: 6. CDR3 in amino acids: CASSLMSSGSVGELFF. CDR3 sequence (DNA): TGTGCCAGCAGCTTAATGTCTAGCGGGAGTGTCGGGGAGCTGTTTTTT.

The chain couples TRBV10-1 to TRBJ2-1; D not resolved. This CDR3 has 12 residues. V shed 3 bases and J shed 10 bases, with 10 bases lying between them. Germline-derived CDR1 and CDR2 are WNHNN and SYGVQD (reference sequence). Written as DNA, the CDR3 is TGCGCCAGCAGTGACAGCGCCGGGGAGCAGTTCTTC. As protein: CASSDSAGEQFF.

This clone was detected once. The rearrangement uses TRBV7-2 and TRBJ2-7; 8 positions match TRBD1. The CDR3 runs to 15 residues. The germline V gene encodes CDR1 SGHTA and CDR2 FQGNSA. V dropped 0 bases and J dropped 3; count of bases not matched to a gene: 4. This CDR3 reads CASSLAQGAGYEQYF. The CDR3 nucleotides are TGTGCCAGCAGCTTAGCGCAGGGGGCGGGCTACGAGCAGTACTTC. The full variable domain, completed using reference TRBV7-2 and TRBJ2-7, is GAGVSQSPSNKVTEKGKDVELRCDPISGHTALYWYRQSLGQGLEFLIYFQGNSAPDKSGLPSDRFSAERTGGSVSTLTIQRTQQEDSAVYLCASSLAQGAGYEQYFGPGTRLTVT.

This clone was recorded only once. The chain employs TRBV11-2 and TRBJ2-1; 7 positions match TRBD2. The V and J ends lost 1 base and 8 bases, in that order; junction bases with no gene match: 8. Germline-derived CDR1 and CDR2 are SGHAT and FQNNGV. This CDR3 spans 15 amino acids. CDR3 nucleotide sequence: TGTGCCAGCAGCTTAGGAGGCGGGAGTGTTGATGAGCAGTTCTTC. This sequence encodes CASSLGGGSVDEQFF.

The rearrangement links TRBV25-1 to TRBJ2-5, with a possible D match to TRBD2 (5 bases). Near its end, the DNA agrees better with TRBJ2-7, so the J call may be wrong. Germline loops: CDR1 MGHDK, CDR2 SYGVNS. This CDR3 is built from 17 residues. The DNA of the CDR3 is TGTGCCAGCAGTGGCCGACAATCCTGGCCGGGGTTCTACGAGCAGTACTTC. It encodes CASSGRQSWPGFYEQYF.

V gene TRBV9 combines with J gene TRBJ2-5; D is undetermined. V shed 0 bases and J shed 2 bases, with 14 bases lying between them. CDR3 length: 16 amino acids. Germline CDR1 is SGDLS and CDR2 is YYNGEE. CDR3 nucleotide sequence: TGTGCCAGCAGCGTAGATTCTATGGTCCCACAAGAGACCCAGTACTTC. Its protein product is CASSVDSMVPQETQYF.

The V and J genes are TRBV27 and TRBJ2-2; TRBD1 or TRBD2 may be the D gene (5 bases each). Germline V lookup: CDR1 MNHEY, CDR2 SMNVEV (reference sequence). The V end lost 6 bases, the J end lost 6 bases, and 14 bases lay between the germline ends. This CDR3 spans 14 amino acids. The CDR3 nucleotides are TGTGCCAGCAGCCCCGGGACCCTCGCCGGGGAGCTGTTTTTT. Protein: CASSPGTLAGELFF.

The rearrangement links TRBV9 to TRBJ1-2; D is uncertain. Germline-derived CDR1 and CDR2 are SGDLS and YYNGEE. V lost 0 bases, J lost 4 bases, and 13 bases lay in between. CDR3 size: 15 residues. The CDR3 region has the DNA TGTGCCAGCAGCGTAGTAGCCTCCTCGACCTATGGCTACACCTTC. It yields the protein CASSVVASSTYGYTF. The whole variable domain, filled in from reference TRBV9 and TRBJ1-2, reads DSGVTQTPKHLITATGQRVTLRCSPRSGDLSVYWYQQSLDQGLQFLIQYYNGEERAKGNILERFSAQQFPDLHSELNLSSLELGDSALYFCASSVVASSTYGYTFGSGTRLTVV.

This clone was seen only a few times. This chain uses TRBV4-1 with TRBJ1-5, with D possibly TRBD1 on 6 matching bases. CDR1 is MGHRA, CDR2 YSYEKL, per germline. The CDR3 length is 15 residues. The germline V and J ends were trimmed by 0 bases and 7 bases, with 13 bases remaining between them. CDR3: CASSQEEGRGQPQHF. The DNA of the CDR3 is TGCGCCAGCAGCCAAGAAGAAGGAAGGGGGCAGCCCCAGCATTTT.

This clone was picked up many times. The V gene is TRBV4-1, the J gene TRBJ2-7; 9 bases map to TRBD1. Trimming cost V 4 bases and J 1 base; bases outside gene matches: 5. The CDR3 contains 15 residues. Germline-derived CDR1 and CDR2 are MGHRA and YSYEKL. The chain's CDR3 is CASSLQQGASYEQYF. For the CDR3, the DNA is TGCGCCAGCAGCCTCCAACAGGGGGCATCCTACGAGCAGTACTTC.

The chain has TRBV19 and TRBJ1-5; D uncertain. V dropped 7 bases and J dropped 6 bases, with 10 bases sitting between them. The V gene's germline CDR1 is LNHDA and CDR2 SQIVND (reference sequence). The CDR3 covers 12 residues. In DNA form, the CDR3 reads TGTGCCAGTAATTTCTGGGGTCAGCCCCAGCATTTT. This encodes CASNFWGQPQHF.

This clone has a handful of counts. V is TRBV28 and J is TRBJ2-1, with TRBD2 identical over 12 bases. CDR3 length: 15 residues. Germline CDR1 and CDR2: MDHEN and SYDVKM. V lost 7 bases and J lost 7; bases outside the gene matches: 8. CDR3 DNA: TGTGCCAGCACCGAGACTAGCGGGAGTAGGAATGAGCAGTTCTTC. Protein product: CASTETSGSRNEQFF. Full variable domain (outside the CDR3, taken from reference TRBV28 and TRBJ2-1): DVKVTQSSRYLVKRTGEKVFLECVQDMDHENMFWYRQDPGLGLRLIYFSYDVKMKEKGDIPEGYSVSREKKERFSLILESASTNQTSMYLCASTETSGSRNEQFFGPGTRLTVL.

By proportion, this clone is medium-sized. J is TRBJ1-1 and V is TRBV7-8, with 8 bases aligning to TRBD1. The germline V gene has CDR1 SGHVS and CDR2 FQNEAQ. The CDR3 has 14 amino acids. V lost 3 bases to trimming and J lost 8 bases; unmatched junction nucleotides: 8. Here the CDR3 DNA reads TGTGCCAGCAGCTTCCTGGACAGGGTGCTAGAAGCTTTCTTT. This encodes CASSFLDRVLEAFF. The variable domain in full, with the rest retrieved from reference TRBV7-8 and TRBJ1-1, is GAGVSQSPRYKVAKRGQDVALRCDPISGHVSLFWYQQALGQGPEFLTYFQNEAQLDKSGLPSDRFFAERPEGSVSTLKIQRTQQEDSAVYLCASSFLDRVLEAFFGQGTRLTVV.

The V and J genes are TRBV9 and TRBJ1-6; 9 bases are a match to TRBD1. CDR1 and CDR2 (germline): SGDLS, YYNGEE. V lost 5 bases to trimming and J lost 3 bases; unmatched junction nucleotides: 9. The CDR3 length is 17 residues. The CDR3 region is CASSLPRQGVYNSPLHF. CDR3 nucleotides: TGTGCCAGCAGTCTTCCTCGACAGGGGGTCTATAATTCACCCCTCCACTTT.

The genes are TRBV5-6 and TRBJ1-1; TRBD1 is a possible D gene (5 bases). Per the germline V gene, CDR1 is SGHDT and CDR2 is YYEEEE. The CDR3 is made up of 15 amino acids. Trimming took 1 base from V and 2 from J, leaving 12 bases between them. The DNA for the CDR3 is TGTGCCAGCAGCTTGAGTGGGGCGGGAAACACTGAAGCTTTCTTT. As protein: CASSLSGAGNTEAFF.

A remark on this clone: The sample holds other DNA sequences that translate to the same CDR3. V and J are TRBV29-1 and TRBJ2-7, with a possible D match to TRBD2 (6 bases). V was clipped by 4 bases and J by 2 bases, with 9 bases between them. This CDR3 region has 12 residues. Germline V gives CDR1 SQVTM, CDR2 ANQGSEA. The CDR3 here is CSVASGAYEQYF. CDR3 in DNA: TGCAGCGTTGCTTCGGGGGCCTACGAGCAGTACTTC.

The CDR3 DNA follows: TGTGCCAGCACCGACAGGGGATCCGAGACCCAGTACTTC. It translates to CASTDRGSETQYF. The chain combines TRBV6-5 with TRBJ2-5; 8 positions agree with TRBD1. Germline trimming cut 7 bases from V and 5 bases from J; bases unmatched to any gene: 6. The V gene's germline CDR1 is MNHEY and CDR2 SVGAGI. This CDR3 contains 13 residues.

J is TRBJ2-3 and V is TRBV28; no firm D call. Looked up from germline, CDR1 is MDHEN and CDR2 is SYDVKM. V was shortened by 6 bases and J by 3 bases, with 13 bases between the two germline ends. The CDR3 runs to 14 residues. CDR3 sequence: CASSNSMGTDTQYF. DNA of the CDR3: TGTGCCAGCAGCAACTCAATGGGGACAGATACGCAGTATTTT.

The chain recombines TRBV4-3 with TRBJ2-1; D is unresolved. This CDR3 has 15 residues. Trimming took off 1 base at V and 9 bases at J, with 16 bases between the two ends. Germline lookup yields CDR1 LGHNA and CDR2 YSLEER. CDR3 region: CASSQGGSVRGEQFF. The CDR3 coding sequence is TGCGCCAGCAGCCAAGGAGGCAGCGTCCGTGGTGAGCAGTTCTTC.

This rearrangement joins TRBV9 to TRBJ2-1; 9 bases match TRBD2. V dropped 1 base and J dropped 5; count of bases not matched to a gene: 4. The CDR3 has 15 residues. The germline CDR1 and CDR2 sequences are SGDLS and YYNGEE. CDR3 loop: CASSVRQRGDNEQFF. CDR3 bases: TGTGCCAGCAGCGTACGGCAGCGGGGGGACAATGAGCAGTTCTTC. Full variable domain (remainder filled in from reference TRBV9 and TRBJ2-1): DSGVTQTPKHLITATGQRVTLRCSPRSGDLSVYWYQQSLDQGLQFLIQYYNGEERAKGNILERFSAQQFPDLHSELNLSSLELGDSALYFCASSVRQRGDNEQFFGPGTRLTVL.

The chain is built from TRBV6-1 and TRBJ2-7, with 10 nucleotides matching TRBD1. Germline CDR1 is MNHNS and CDR2 is SASEGT. V dropped 5 bases and J dropped 6; count of bases not matched to a gene: 7. The CDR3 consists of 14 residues. The CDR3 loop is CASSRQGAVSEQYF. In DNA, the CDR3 is TGTGCCAGCAGTCGACAGGGGGCGGTTTCCGAGCAGTACTTC.